This TCR beta chain was retrieved from a study of T cells after yellow fever vaccination (dated by TCRdb to between 2018 and 2021). For the wider study: The SMART-Seq v4 Ultra Low Input RNA kit was used to prepare libraries from fractions with low cell numbers. To follow T-cell clones before and after primary and booster YFV17D yellow fever vaccination, bulk TCR alpha and beta repertoires were sequenced over time. Two healthy male donors, one aged 18 to 30 and one aged 30 to 40 years, made up the cohort. Bulk PBMC replicates and cell subsets were isolated from blood drawn at multiple timepoints before and after both primary and secondary immunization. What the study reported, not specific to this receptor: The secondary T-cell response was weaker than the primary response but faster, peaking on day 5 instead of day 15. A small fraction of clonotypes appeared in both the CD4 and CD8 compartments, likely as a result of convergent recombination. After the booster, most clones that had expanded after primary vaccination were detected again (approximately 97% of CD4 and around nine tenths of CD8), suggesting broad maintenance of memory. Because abundant contaminating clonotypes from the bulk population could be contained in FACS-sorted repertoires, computational filtering was required. Because only two donors were included in the study, the extent to which the findings can be generalized is limited.

Based on the germline V gene (reference sequence), the CDR1 and CDR2 sequences are SEHNR and FQNEAQ. Deletion took 1 base off V and 6 bases off J, with a span of 4 bases between the germline ends. The CDR3 starts with the cysteine, ends with the phenylalanine, and has 12 residues. The retained sequence is limited to the CDR3, 36 bases, with the frame set at the first base. TCR cDNA was synthesized by 5'RACE template switching, through which a universal primer site and unique molecular identifiers were introduced. Priming for cDNA synthesis came from both the TCR alpha and TCR beta constant segments. Two PCR steps were used to amplify libraries, with sample barcodes and sequencing adapters being added in the second step. Sequencing of libraries was performed on Illumina HiSeq 2500 (2x100 bp) or NovaSeq (2x150 bp). Processing in the source paper ran as follows. MIGEC was used to demultiplex reads and collapse the reads into UMI consensus sequences, and MiXCR was used for V(D)J alignment. Vaccine-responding clonotypes were identified with edgeR using replicate PBMC samples, with FDR below 0.01 and a log2 fold change above 5 up to day 15 being required. Bulk clonotypes were assigned CD4 or CD8 identity according to which sequenced CD4 or CD8 repertoire held them at higher abundance. TCRdb reworked the public reads: Q25 trimming with fastp, MiXCR clone assembly, productive beta chains retained. Rows with a matching CDR3 protein are joined into one entry that keeps the most common DNA and genes. TCRdb's processing, not the authors', yielded these V and J calls. Across this sample there are tens of thousands of distinct CDR3 sequences, with 7.5% to 8% seen only once. The ten biggest clones cover around 38% of the sample.

With regard to this clonotype: This receptor's antigen is unknown. No per-base quality is available; no much larger clone lies one base away.

The treatment or condition label, read with the paper, signifies: live attenuated yellow fever vaccine strain. PBMCs were isolated from peripheral blood using a standard Ficoll-Paque protocol. Dynabeads CD4 and CD8 positive selection kits were used to isolate the CD4 and CD8 T-cell fractions. TriZol was used to extract RNA from bulk PBMCs, CD4 and CD8 fractions, and dextramer-positive and dextramer-negative fractions. This clonotype was sampled from a man aged 25-45 years who received the YFV17D yellow fever vaccine. The V gene is TRBV7-9 and the J gene is TRBJ1-3, with the D gene not clear enough to name. The starting material was CD8+ T cells sorted from PBMCs, obtained on the day of the yellow fever booster vaccination. For the CDR3, the sequence is CASSLGSNTIYF. The DNA sequence reads TGTGCCAGCAGCTTAGGGTCAAACACCATATATTTT.